Shown below are 25 T cell receptor beta chains from a single sample sequenced in a study of CD8+CD57+ T cells in acquired aplastic anemia. Selection for sequencing was limited to patients who had shown CD8+CD57+ cell expansion by flow cytometry. The use of genomic DNA as template underpinned the TCR beta VDJ and CDR3 profiling. TCRdb re-called the reads with MiXCR, one entry per CDR3 protein. The sample records some 160,000 distinct CDR3 sequences, more than 45% being singletons. The sample was sorted CD4+, CD8+, or CD8+CD57+ T cells (not recorded which) from PBMCs. The receptors stem from a human donor with aplastic anemia.

This clonotype was detected many times. The CDR3 DNA is TGTGCCAGCAGCTTTCCCGGACAGGGGCGTTCACCCCTCCACTTT. Protein: CASSFPGQGRSPLHF. The genes are TRBV5-8 and TRBJ1-6; TRBD1 matches at 9 bases. The V segment lost 2 bases and the J segment 9 bases; nucleotides outside the gene matches: 6. Germline V gene lookup returns CDR1 SGHTS and CDR2 YDEGEE. CDR3 length: 15 residues.

This clonotype was counted only a few times. This chain connects TRBV30 to TRBJ2-1; either TRBD1 or TRBD2 may supply D (5 bases each). V lost 5 bases and J 0 bases, leaving 11 bases between the germline ends. Germline CDR1 reads GTSNPN; CDR2 reads SVGIG (reference sequence). This CDR3 is built from 14 residues. The CDR3 coding sequence is TGTGCCTGGCGGGGCGATAGCTCCTACAATGAGCAGTTCTTC. Translating gives CAWRGDSSYNEQFF.

This clonotype was found once. Mismatch with germline at one junction end may stem from a read error. The chain combines TRBV29-1 with TRBJ1-1; perhaps TRBD1 as D (6 bases). Germline V CDR1 and CDR2: SQVTM, ANQGSEA. The CDR3 extends over 17 amino acids. CDR3 coding DNA: TGCAGCGTTAAAGATAAGGGGGACCAGGGGATTCACACTGAAGCTTTCTTT. This encodes CSVKDKGDQGIHTEAFF.

Comment on this clonotype: Lacking the conserved final phenylalanine or tryptophan, this CDR3 likely reflects a read error. Because the CDR3's place on the DNA is in doubt, the DNA is left out and the CDR3 is given as listed by TCRdb. V and J are TRBV7-2 and TRBJ2-7; TRBD1 is the table's D call and was not checked against the DNA. The CDR3 region is 8 residues in length, termini included. Germline lookup yields CDR1 SGHTA and CDR2 FQGNSA. The CDR3 sequence is CASSPGAG.

The chain combines TRBV11-2 with TRBJ2-1; D is unclear. The CDR3 extends over 14 amino acids. The germline V gene encodes CDR1 SGHAT and CDR2 FQNNGV. The ends were cut back, 4 bases at V and 10 bases at J, with 17 bases in the middle. The CDR3 loop is CASSSIRNFYEQFF. The CDR3 DNA sequence: TGTGCCAGCAGCTCCATCCGGAACTTTTACGAGCAGTTCTTC.

This chain uses TRBV7-9 with TRBJ2-3, with 7 nucleotides matching TRBD1. V dropped 5 bases and J dropped 5; count of bases not matched to a gene: 4. The length of the CDR3 is 13 residues. CDR1 and CDR2 from the germline V gene are SEHNR and FQNEAQ (reference sequence). CDR3 region: CASSRQGVDTQYF. In nucleotides, the CDR3 is TGTGCCAGCAGCCGCCAGGGGGTAGATACGCAGTATTTT.

The J gene is TRBJ2-3, the V gene TRBV7-6, with 14 positions matching TRBD2. The CDR3 length is 15 residues. V shed 6 bases and J 4 bases; nucleotides not matched to a gene: 3. The germline V gene encodes CDR1 SGHVS and CDR2 FNYEAQ. Here the CDR3 reads CASRRTSGGPDTQYF. The CDR3 DNA is TGTGCCAGCAGACGGACTAGCGGGGGGCCAGATACGCAGTATTTT.

The chain has TRBV20-1 and TRBJ2-3, with TRBD2 identical over 13 bases. Losses at the gene ends were 6 bases for V and 0 bases for J; bases not matched to a gene: 6. Germline CDR1 reads DFQATT; CDR2 reads SNEGSKA (reference sequence). This CDR3 spans 16 amino acids. CDR3 protein: CSALAGGFPSTDTQYF. Here the CDR3 DNA reads TGCAGTGCACTAGCGGGGGGGTTTCCTAGCACAGATACGCAGTATTTT.

Ten or more counts support this clonotype. This chain joins TRBV29-1 and TRBJ2-7, with TRBD1 identical over 8 bases. The CDR3 loop spans 19 amino acids. CDR1 is SQVTM and CDR2 is ANQGSEA in the germline V gene. V lost 1 base to trimming and J lost 2 bases; unmatched junction nucleotides: 19. CDR3: CSVEVRAGRGRSPTYEQYF. The CDR3 DNA sequence: TGCAGCGTTGAAGTGAGGGCCGGCAGGGGGCGATCCCCTACCTACGAGCAGTACTTC.

The chain links TRBV19 to TRBJ1-2, with 12 bases aligning to TRBD1. The CDR3 spans 14 residues. Germline CDR1 reads LNHDA; CDR2 reads SQIVND (reference sequence). V lost 8 bases and J lost 7; bases outside the gene matches: 8. The DNA of the CDR3 is TGTGCCAGTCCCGGGACAGGGGGCCCTGCTGGCTACACCTTC. The encoded protein is CASPGTGGPAGYTF.

This sequence joins TRBV12-3 or TRBV12-4 and TRBJ2-1; D might be TRBD1 (7 bases). There are 13 residues in the CDR3. V lost 8 bases and J lost 9, with 17 bases in between. The CDR3 here is CASGLQGRSEQFF. The CDR3 DNA reads as TGTGCCAGCGGATTACAGGGGAGGAGTGAGCAGTTCTTC.

Concerning this clonotype: A much more abundant neighbour one base away suggests this may be a read error. The chain joins TRBV4-1 to TRBJ2-7; D uncertain. Germline CDR1 MGHRA, CDR2 YSYEKL. The CDR3 extends over 14 amino acids. The DNA for the CDR3 is TGCGCCAGCAGCCAAGCCGGGTACTCCTACGAGCAGCACTTC. Encoded protein: CASSQAGYSYEQHF.

The V gene is TRBV20-1, the J gene TRBJ1-5; unclear D gene. Germline CDR1 and CDR2: DFQATT and SNEGSKA (reference sequence). The V end was cut by 2 bases, the J end by 3 bases, with 8 bases between. The CDR3 covers 13 residues. DNA of the CDR3: TGCAGTGCTAGAAGAGTTTACAATCAGCCCCAGCATTTT. Its protein is CSARRVYNQPQHF.

The V and J genes are TRBV4-2 and TRBJ2-7; 12 bases are a match to TRBD2. V gave up 5 bases and J gave up 2 bases; unmatched junction bases: 4. The CDR3 is 15 amino acids. The germline gives CDR1 LGHNA, CDR2 YNFKEQ. The DNA for the CDR3 is TGTGCCAGCAGCGAGACTAGCGGGAGCACCTACGAGCAGTACTTC. Residues: CASSETSGSTYEQYF.

This clonotype was counted ten times or more. The chain has TRBV29-1 and TRBJ1-2; D uncertain. The CDR3 contains 14 residues. V dropped 1 base and J dropped 1 base, with 10 bases sitting between them. CDR1 and CDR2 (germline): SQVTM, ANQGSEA. CDR3 sequence: CSVEGALLNYGYTF. CDR3 nucleotides: TGCAGCGTTGAAGGTGCATTACTTAACTATGGCTACACCTTC. Based on the CDR3 plus reference TRBV29-1 and TRBJ1-2, the full variable domain is SAVISQKPSRDICQRGTSLTIQCQVDSQVTMMFWYRQQPGQSLTLIATANQGSEATYESGFVIDKFPISRPNLTFSTLTVSNMSPEDSSIYLCSVEGALLNYGYTFGSGTRLTVV.

The chain carries TRBV15 and TRBJ2-7; D is uncertain. V lost 1 base and J lost 6, with 16 bases in between. The V gene's germline CDR1 is LNHNV and CDR2 YYDKDF (reference sequence). This CDR3 contains 15 residues. The CDR3 DNA sequence: TGTGCCACCAGCAGAGGGGGATCCGTCTTCGCCGAGCAGTACTTC. Its translation: CATSRGGSVFAEQYF.

This clonotype was found many times. The V gene is TRBV6-2 or TRBV6-3, the J gene TRBJ2-7; the match to TRBD2 covers 10 bases. J gave up 5 bases and V 2 bases, and 0 bases lay outside the gene matches. Germline V gene lookup returns CDR1 MNHEY and CDR2 SVGEGT. The length of the CDR3 is 13 residues. The CDR3 loop is CASSYGLADEQYF. CDR3 coding DNA: TGTGCCAGCAGTTACGGACTAGCGGACGAGCAGTACTTC.

CDR3 protein: CASSLSAGGSGNTIYF. The CDR3, as DNA: TGTGCCAGCAGCTTGTCGGCGGGAGGATCTGGAAACACCATATATTTT. This chain connects TRBV5-4 to TRBJ1-3; unclear D gene. Germline V CDR1 and CDR2: SGHNT, YYREEE (reference sequence). The V and J ends lost 1 base and 1 base respectively, with 12 bases between them. The CDR3 loop spans 16 amino acids. Based on the CDR3 plus reference TRBV5-4 and TRBJ1-3, the full variable domain is ETGVTQSPTHLIKTRGQQVTLRCSSQSGHNTVSWYQQALGQGPQFIFQYYREEENGRGNFPPRFSGLQFPNYSSELNVNALELDDSALYLCASSLSAGGSGNTIYFGEGSWLTVV.

V gene TRBV19 combines with J gene TRBJ1-3; D possibly corresponds to TRBD1 (5 bases). The V end lost 1 base, the J end lost 6 bases, and 19 bases lay between the germline ends. The CDR3 consists of 17 residues. Germline CDR1 and CDR2: LNHDA and SQIVND (reference sequence). In DNA form, the CDR3 reads TGTGCCAGTAGTATAGCCAGACAGACTAACACTGAAAACACCATATATTTT. Translating gives CASSIARQTNTENTIYF.

V gene TRBV12-3 or TRBV12-4 combines with J gene TRBJ1-5; D not certain. This CDR3 has 12 residues. Trimming stripped 3 bases from V and 5 bases from J, with 5 bases between. The CDR3 spells CASSFPYQPQHF. For the CDR3, the DNA is TGTGCCAGCAGTTTTCCATATCAGCCCCAGCATTTT.

This chain uses TRBV27 with TRBJ1-2; a possible D gene is TRBD1 (6 bases). CDR1 and CDR2 (germline): MNHEY, SMNVEV (reference sequence). CDR3 length: 19 residues. Trimming took off 0 bases at V and 0 bases at J, with 20 bases between the two ends. The CDR3 is CASSLSGRGHDGPNYGYTF. In DNA form, the CDR3 reads TGTGCCAGCAGTTTATCGGGGCGGGGACACGACGGGCCTAACTATGGCTACACCTTC.

About this clonotype itself: A single base separates this from a much larger clone, so it may be a read error. The rearrangement joins TRBV5-4 to TRBJ1-1; D not certain. The length of the CDR3 is 14 residues. Germline CDR1 SGHNT, CDR2 YYREEE (reference sequence). V lost 4 bases and J 4 bases, leaving 14 bases between the germline ends. CDR3: CASSLSFGSTEAFF. In nucleotides, the CDR3 is TGTGCCAGCAGCCTCTCTTTCGGGAGCACTGAAGCTTTCTTT.

The V call is TRBV2, the J call TRBJ2-7; 7 bases align to TRBD1. The CDR3 spans 16 residues. The germline CDR1 and CDR2 sequences are SNHLY and FYNNEI. Trimming cost V 0 bases and J 0 bases; bases outside gene matches: 5. The DNA of the CDR3 is TGTGCCAGCAGTGAAGCCGGGACAGCGAGCTCCTACGAGCAGTACTTC. Translated: CASSEAGTASSYEQYF.

J is TRBJ2-1 and V is TRBV15; D may be TRBD1 (6 bases). Germline V CDR1 and CDR2: LNHNV, YYDKDF (reference sequence). CDR3 length equals 16 residues. Trimming cost V 3 bases and J 8 bases, with 20 bases left between them. The CDR3 region has the DNA TGTGCCACCAGCAGTGAACAGGGTTTTCTTACTGATGAGCAGTTCTTC. Encoded protein: CATSSEQGFLTDEQFF.

This chain joins TRBV24-1 and TRBJ1-5, with D unresolved. V dropped 2 bases and J dropped 1 base, with 14 bases sitting between them. CDR1 and CDR2 from the germline V gene are KGHDR and SFDVKD. CDR3 length: 17 amino acids. The CDR3 nucleotides read TGTGCCACCAGTGATTCACGGTTGGGTGTGAGCAATCAGCCCCAGCATTTT. As protein: CATSDSRLGVSNQPQHF.